Presented here are 13 T cell receptor beta chains from one specimen sequenced in a study of T cells in narcolepsy. Data came from immunoSEQ multiplex PCR; TCRdb stores just in-frame clones and leaves some out. The sample contains about 25,000 clones, roughly four fifths of which appear only once. Sequencing input: CD45RA- memory CD4+ T cells from PBMCs. The receptors were sampled from a human donor with narcolepsy.

This clone was counted once. The chain recombines TRBV7-6 with TRBJ2-3, with D possibly being TRBD2 (5 bases). The CDR3 extends over 16 amino acids. V dropped 5 bases and J dropped 0 bases, with 15 bases sitting between them. Germline V gene lookup returns CDR1 SGHVS and CDR2 FNYEAQ. DNA of the CDR3: TGTGCCAGCAGCCGAGGCGGGCGGACTAGCACAGATACGCAGTATTTT. Its protein is CASSRGGRTSTDTQYF.

The chain joins TRBV9 to TRBJ2-5; TRBD2 aligns across 11 bases. Looked up from germline, CDR1 is SGDLS and CDR2 is YYNGEE. The length of the CDR3 is 16 residues. Trimming removed 3 bases from V and 5 bases from J; junction bases left unmatched: 9. The CDR3 DNA reads TGTGCCAGCAGCGGACTTCTAGCGGGAGGATTGGAGACCCAGTACTTC. Translating gives CASSGLLAGGLETQYF.

The rearrangement joins TRBV25-1 to TRBJ1-2; 8 bases align to TRBD1. The CDR3 loop spans 14 amino acids. Germline assignment: CDR1 MGHDK and CDR2 SYGVNS. J was trimmed by 2 bases and V by 2 bases; bases with no gene match: 1. The CDR3 loop is CASSETGGNYGYTF. The DNA for the CDR3 is TGTGCCAGCAGTGAAACAGGGGGGAACTATGGCTACACCTTC.

Written as DNA, the CDR3 is TGTGCCAGCAGCCGAACGCAGGGACTAGCGGGTGACTACAATGAGCAGTTCTTC. This encodes CASSRTQGLAGDYNEQFF. The rearrangement uses TRBV11-3 and TRBJ2-1, with TRBD2 matching 12 bases. The CDR3 runs 18 residues. Trimming cost V 5 bases and J 3 bases; bases outside gene matches: 11. Per the germline V gene, CDR1 is SGHNT and CDR2 is YENEEA.

This clone has more than one count but fewer than ten. The chain uses TRBV19 and TRBJ2-1; 7 positions match TRBD1. The ends lost 8 bases at V and 9 bases at J; junction bases unmatched: 13. This CDR3 contains 14 residues. The germline V gene encodes CDR1 LNHDA and CDR2 SQIVND (reference sequence). CDR3 coding DNA: TGTGCCAGTGTCGACAGGGTAGGAGGTTCTGAGCAGTTCTTC. It translates to CASVDRVGGSEQFF.

The chain combines TRBV10-2 with TRBJ2-3, with TRBD2 matching over 9 bases. Unmatched junction bases numbered 1, after V lost 6 bases and J lost 0 bases. The CDR3 sequence is 14 residues long. The germline CDR1 and CDR2 sequences are WSHSY and SAAADI. CDR3 in DNA: TGCGCCAGCAGGACTAGCGGTAGCACAGATACGCAGTATTTT. This sequence encodes CASRTSGSTDTQYF.

The genes are TRBV9 and TRBJ1-2, with D possibly matching TRBD1 (5 bases). CDR3 length: 15 residues. Germline-derived CDR1 and CDR2 are SGDLS and YYNGEE. Trimming took off 3 bases at V and 8 bases at J, with 20 bases between the two ends. CDR3 sequence (DNA): TGTGCCAGCAGCGCCGAGCTGGCCGACAGCGGGGGCTACACCTTC. This translates into CASSAELADSGGYTF.

A word on this clone: Because it lacks the conserved phenylalanine or tryptophan at the end, this CDR3 is likely a read error. The genes are TRBV30 and TRBJ1-6, with D tentatively TRBD1 (5 bases). The V end was cut by 4 bases, the J end by 1 base, with 5 bases between. Germline V gene data show CDR1 as GTSNPN and CDR2 as SVGIG (reference sequence). CDR3 length: 13 residues. The CDR3 reads CAWTGSYNSPLHL. The CDR3 DNA sequence: TGTGCCTGGACAGGGTCCTATAATTCACCCCTCCACCTT.

This clone showed up just a few times. The rearrangement uses TRBV15 and TRBJ1-3; the match to TRBD1 covers 7 bases. Trimming removed 0 bases from V and 4 bases from J; junction bases left unmatched: 3. The CDR3 covers 15 residues. Germline-derived CDR1 and CDR2 are LNHNV and YYDKDF (reference sequence). The CDR3 here is CATSRDGGGGNTIYF. The CDR3 DNA reads as TGTGCCACCAGCAGAGATGGAGGGGGCGGAAACACCATATATTTT. The full variable domain, completed using reference TRBV15 and TRBJ1-3, is DAMVIQNPRYQVTQFGKPVTLSCSQTLNHNVMYWYQQKSSQAPKLLFHYYDKDFNNEADTPDNFQSRRPNTSFCFLDIRSPGLGDTAMYLCATSRDGGGGNTIYFGEGSWLTVV.

This clone has just a few counts. V usage is TRBV15 and J usage is TRBJ2-5, with TRBD2 as a possible D gene (6 bases). V was cut by 4 bases and J by 5 bases, with 11 bases left in between. The CDR3 spans 13 residues. CDR1 is LNHNV, CDR2 YYDKDF, per germline (reference sequence). CDR3 sequence (DNA): TGTGCCACCAGCAATACGGGAGCCGAGACCCAGTACTTC. It yields the protein CATSNTGAETQYF.

This chain uses TRBV9 with TRBJ2-1; TRBD2 matches at 9 bases. The CDR3 loop spans 16 amino acids. Germline V lookup: CDR1 SGDLS, CDR2 YYNGEE. With V trimmed by 1 base and J by 1 base, 3 bases remained unmatched. CDR3 sequence (DNA): TGTGCCAGCAGCGTAATCGCGGGGGGGTCCTACAATGAGCAGTTCTTC. It yields the protein CASSVIAGGSYNEQFF.

This chain connects TRBV2 to TRBJ2-3; unclear D gene. V lost 8 bases and J lost 3, with 6 bases in between. There are 11 residues in the CDR3. Germline CDR1 is SNHLY and CDR2 is FYNNEI. The CDR3 DNA reads as TGTGCCAGCCGCGTAACAGATACGCAGTATTTT. Protein product: CASRVTDTQYF.

This clone has only a few counts. The V call is TRBV6-1, the J call TRBJ1-1, with 9 bases aligning to TRBD1. CDR1 is MNHNS and CDR2 is SASEGT in the germline V gene. The ends lost 4 bases at V and 5 bases at J; junction bases unmatched: 5. The length of the CDR3 is 14 residues. CDR3 sequence (DNA): TGTGCCAGCAGTGGCGACAGGGGGAGAACTGAAGCTTTCTTT. Amino acids: CASSGDRGRTEAFF.